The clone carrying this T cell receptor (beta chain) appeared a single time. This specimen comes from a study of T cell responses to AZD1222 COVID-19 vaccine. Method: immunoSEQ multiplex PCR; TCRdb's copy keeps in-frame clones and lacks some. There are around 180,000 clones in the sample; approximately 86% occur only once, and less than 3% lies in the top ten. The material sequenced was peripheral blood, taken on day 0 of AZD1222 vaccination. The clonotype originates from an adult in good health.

The CDR3 loop reads CASSLGRQVLLNEQFF. Here the CDR3 DNA reads TGTGCCAGCAGCTTAGGAAGGCAGGTTCTCCTCAATGAGCAGTTCTTC. The V call is TRBV7-8, the J call TRBJ2-1; no reliable D call. CDR1 and CDR2 (germline): SGHVS, FQNEAQ. This CDR3 region has 16 residues. The V end lost 1 base, the J end lost 6 bases, and 16 bases lay between the germline ends.